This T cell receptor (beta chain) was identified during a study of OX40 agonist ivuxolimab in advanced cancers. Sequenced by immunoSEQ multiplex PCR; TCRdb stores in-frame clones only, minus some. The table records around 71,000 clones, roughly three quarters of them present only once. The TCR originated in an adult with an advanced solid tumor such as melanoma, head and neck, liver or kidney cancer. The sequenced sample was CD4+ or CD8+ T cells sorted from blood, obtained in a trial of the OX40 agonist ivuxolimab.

The CDR3 loop is CASSLDRAVGYTF. The DNA for the CDR3 is TGCGCCAGCAGCTTAGACAGGGCGGTTGGCTACACCTTC. The chain recombines TRBV5-1 with TRBJ1-2, with 7 bases aligning to TRBD1. This CDR3 has 13 amino acids. Per germline, CDR1 SGHRS and CDR2 YFSETQ. With V trimmed by 2 bases and J by 7 bases, 5 bases remained unmatched.